Below are 25 T cell receptor beta chains sequenced from a single sample in a study of PD-L1 blockade in urothelial cancer. Time point denoted: pretreatment peripheral blood. The table came from immunoSEQ multiplex PCR; TCRdb's copy has only in-frame clones and leaves some out. The sample yields about 95,000 clones, about 90% seen once. Material: PBMCs, obtained around atezolizumab (anti-PD-L1) treatment. The receptors here all came from a man aged 60 to 69 with urothelial cancer.

V usage is TRBV7-7 and J usage is TRBJ2-5; tentatively, D is TRBD2 (5 bases). This CDR3 contains 14 residues. Trimming cost V 5 bases and J 1 base, with 11 bases left between them. CDR1 is SSHAT and CDR2 is FNYEAQ in the germline V gene (reference sequence). This CDR3 is CASSPTRGQETQYF. The CDR3 coding sequence is TGTGCCAGCAGCCCCACTCGGGGCCAAGAGACCCAGTACTTC.

The chain has TRBV6-5 and TRBJ2-7; D perhaps matches TRBD1 (6 bases). The V gene lost 5 bases and the J gene lost 8 bases, with 13 bases spanning the gap. Per the germline V gene, CDR1 is MNHEY and CDR2 is SVGAGI. This CDR3 region has 12 residues. CDR3 coding DNA: TGTGCCAGCAGTCTGACCGGGACACAGCAGTACTTC. Translation gives CASSLTGTQQYF.

This clone was counted a few times. The chain combines TRBV5-1 with TRBJ2-2, with 12 bases that match TRBD2. The V segment lost 0 bases and the J segment 4 bases; nucleotides outside the gene matches: 10. CDR1 SGHRS and CDR2 YFSETQ come from the germline V gene. There are 19 residues in the CDR3. CDR3 DNA: TGCGCCAGCAGCTTGGCCGGTCTAGCGGGAGGGCCAGTCACCGGGGAGCTGTTTTTT. Translation: CASSLAGLAGGPVTGELFF.

The V call is TRBV28, the J call TRBJ2-5; 9 positions agree with TRBD1. Germline CDR1 MDHEN, CDR2 SYDVKM. Germline trimming cut 10 bases from V and 4 bases from J; bases unmatched to any gene: 13. CDR3 length: 15 amino acids. This chain's CDR3 is CATGTGLVGGETQYF. DNA of the CDR3: TGTGCCACTGGGACAGGGCTGGTAGGGGGAGAGACCCAGTACTTC.

V gene TRBV7-2 combines with J gene TRBJ2-5, with 7 bases aligning to TRBD1. From germline, CDR1 is SGHTA and CDR2 FQGNSA. This CDR3 spans 14 amino acids. V was pared by 5 bases and J by 5 bases, with 8 bases of the junction left unmatched. Here the CDR3 DNA reads TGTGCCAGCAGCCAGACAGGGACCGGTGAGACCCAGTACTTC. Its protein is CASSQTGTGETQYF.

A single count supports this clone. This chain links TRBV2 with TRBJ1-2; possibly TRBD1 for D (6 bases). The CDR3 covers 14 residues. Germline V gene data show CDR1 as SNHLY and CDR2 as FYNNEI. The V and J ends lost 6 bases and 7 bases respectively, with 18 bases between them. In DNA form, the CDR3 reads TGTGCCAGCAGATCTGATACGGGGGGCACTGGCTACACCTTC. Translating gives CASRSDTGGTGYTF.

The chain couples TRBV4-3 to TRBJ2-5; 13 bases are shared with TRBD2. Germline lookup yields CDR1 LGHNA and CDR2 YSLEER. V gave up 0 bases and J gave up 2 bases; unmatched junction bases: 6. The CDR3 has 18 residues. CDR3 sequence reads: CASSQEGTSGKTQETQYF. In DNA form, the CDR3 reads TGCGCCAGCAGCCAAGAAGGGACTAGCGGGAAGACACAAGAGACCCAGTACTTC.

This rearrangement joins TRBV5-1 to TRBJ2-1; 9 bases agree with TRBD2. With 4 bases clipped from V and 4 bases from J, the junction kept 12 bases outside the gene matches. The germline CDR1 and CDR2 sequences are SGHRS and YFSETQ. CDR3 length: 17 amino acids. The CDR3: CASSGGTGTSLYNEQFF. CDR3 DNA: TGCGCCAGCAGCGGGGGGACCGGGACTAGCCTTTACAATGAGCAGTTCTTC.

CDR3 in DNA: TGTGCCAGCAGTGCACAGGTCAATGAGCAGTTCTTC. Translation gives CASSAQVNEQFF. The chain couples TRBV6-5 to TRBJ2-1; tentatively, D is TRBD1 (5 bases). CDR3 length: 12 amino acids. V lost 5 bases and J lost 6, with 8 bases in between. Germline CDR1 is MNHEY and CDR2 is SVGAGI.

This CDR3 is CASSLGQVRNPGNTIYF. CDR3 coding DNA: TGTGCCAGCAGTTTGGGGCAGGTTCGTAACCCTGGAAACACCATATATTTT. This chain links TRBV28 with TRBJ1-3; possible D gene TRBD1, 5 bases. The germline V and J ends were trimmed by 3 bases and 2 bases, with 17 bases remaining between them. CDR3 length: 17 amino acids. The germline V gene encodes CDR1 MDHEN and CDR2 SYDVKM.

This clone has just a few counts. This chain joins TRBV6-6 and TRBJ2-7, with D possibly matching TRBD2 (5 bases). The CDR3 sequence is 16 residues long. V lost 0 bases and J 1 base, leaving 13 bases between the germline ends. Germline CDR1 and CDR2: MNHNY and SVGAGI (reference sequence). The CDR3 nucleotides read TGTGCCAGCAGTTACTCCCCTTCACGGGGATCCTACGAGCAGTACTTC. Translation gives CASSYSPSRGSYEQYF.

The V call is TRBV4-2, the J call TRBJ2-7; 12 nucleotides line up with TRBD2. V lost 0 bases to trimming and J lost 2 bases; unmatched junction nucleotides: 2. The germline gives CDR1 LGHNA, CDR2 YNFKEQ. The CDR3 spans 16 residues. The CDR3 nucleotides are TGTGCCAGCAGCCAAGACACTAGCGGGGGGACCTACGAGCAGTACTTC. Translated, it gives CASSQDTSGGTYEQYF.

This clone was counted once. The chain combines TRBV5-4 with TRBJ2-1; 12 bases line up with TRBD2. Germline V gene sequence: CDR1 SGHNT, CDR2 YYREEE (reference sequence). With V trimmed by 0 bases and J by 10 bases, 8 bases remained unmatched. The CDR3 totals 16 residues. CDR3 loop: CASSLAASGGAGEQFF. CDR3 nucleotide sequence: TGTGCCAGCAGCTTGGCGGCTAGCGGGGGGGCGGGAGAGCAGTTCTTC.

CDR3 nucleotides: TGTGCCAGCTCTCAAGGGGTCAACCAGCCCCAGCATTTT. Its protein is CASSQGVNQPQHF. The chain joins TRBV18 to TRBJ1-5; TRBD1 is a possible D gene (5 bases). This CDR3 has 13 amino acids. Germline CDR1 and CDR2: KGHSH and LQKENI. V shed 6 bases and J shed 7 bases, with 13 bases lying between them. The full variable domain, rest sourced from reference TRBV18 and TRBJ1-5, is NAGVMQNPRHLVRRRGQEARLRCSPMKGHSHVYWYRQLPEEGLKFMVYLQKENIIDESGMPKERFSAEFPKEGPSILRIQQVVRGDSAAYFCASSQGVNQPQHFGDGTRLSIL.

The chain is built from TRBV5-4 and TRBJ1-2, with D possibly TRBD1 on 5 matching bases. Trimming left V 0 bases short and J 8 bases short, with 11 bases between. CDR3 length: 13 residues. Germline V gives CDR1 SGHNT, CDR2 YYREEE (reference sequence). The CDR3 region has the DNA TGTGCCAGCAGCTTGGCGGGGGTGGGCGGCTACACCTTC. Translation gives CASSLAGVGGYTF.

Only one count was recorded for this clone. The V gene is TRBV6-5, the J gene TRBJ2-1; 7 nucleotides match TRBD2. The CDR3 length is 15 residues. With 6 bases clipped from V and 8 bases from J, the junction kept 13 bases outside the gene matches. The germline V gene has CDR1 MNHEY and CDR2 SVGAGI. The CDR3 sequence: CASSRWAGVKDEQFF. In nucleotides, the CDR3 is TGTGCCAGCAGCCGGTGGGCGGGAGTTAAGGATGAGCAGTTCTTC.

This chain connects TRBV29-1 to TRBJ2-3, with 8 bases aligning to TRBD1. CDR1 SQVTM and CDR2 ANQGSEA come from the germline V gene. The CDR3 is made up of 10 amino acids. With V trimmed by 6 bases and J by 13 bases, 6 bases remained unmatched. The CDR3 sequence is CSVADRDKYF. CDR3 sequence (DNA): TGCAGCGTGGCGGACAGGGACAAGTATTTT.

The V gene is TRBV10-2, the J gene TRBJ2-7; D might be TRBD1 (6 bases). Between the trimmed V and J ends, which lost 10 bases and 7 bases, there was a span of 17 bases. The CDR3 is made up of 12 amino acids. In germline, CDR1 is WSHSY, CDR2 SAAADI. The CDR3 region is CATRRGQGEQYF. In DNA form, the CDR3 reads TGCGCCACCCGAAGGGGCCAGGGGGAGCAGTACTTC.

This clone was detected only a few times. The rearrangement links TRBV19 to TRBJ2-7, with 8 bases aligning to TRBD1. Losses at the gene ends were 6 bases for V and 7 bases for J; bases not matched to a gene: 11. This CDR3 comprises 14 residues. Germline lookup yields CDR1 LNHDA and CDR2 SQIVND (reference sequence). In DNA, the CDR3 is TGTGCCAGTAGCGCCACCAGACAGGGGCTTGAGCAGTACTTC. Protein product: CASSATRQGLEQYF. The full variable domain, its missing parts supplied by reference TRBV19 and TRBJ2-7, is DGGITQSPKYLFRKEGQNVTLSCEQNLNHDAMYWYRQDPGQGLRLIYYSQIVNDFQKGDIAEGYSVSREKKESFPLTVTSAQKNPTAFYLCASSATRQGLEQYFGPGTRLTVT.

This clone was seen once. V gene TRBV27 combines with J gene TRBJ1-1, with a weak D call TRBD1 (5 bases). The V and J ends lost 2 bases and 5 bases respectively, with 12 bases between them. The CDR3 covers 14 residues. CDR1 and CDR2 from the germline V gene are MNHEY and SMNVEV (reference sequence). The CDR3 region is CASSLNRPDTEAFF. DNA of the CDR3: TGTGCCAGCAGTTTAAACAGGCCGGATACTGAAGCTTTCTTT.

The rearrangement joins TRBV7-8 to TRBJ1-4; D is perhaps TRBD1 (6 bases). The CDR3 sequence is 16 residues long. V was trimmed by 3 bases and J by 1 base, leaving 12 bases between them. The germline V gene has CDR1 SGHVS and CDR2 FQNEAQ. CDR3 sequence: CASSFQGQGTNEKLFF. In nucleotides, the CDR3 is TGTGCCAGCAGCTTCCAGGGGCAAGGAACTAATGAAAAACTGTTTTTT. Using reference TRBV7-8 and TRBJ1-4 for the parts outside the CDR3, the full variable domain is GAGVSQSPRYKVAKRGQDVALRCDPISGHVSLFWYQQALGQGPEFLTYFQNEAQLDKSGLPSDRFFAERPEGSVSTLKIQRTQQEDSAVYLCASSFQGQGTNEKLFFGSGTQLSVL.

This clone was seen a handful of times. V usage is TRBV19 and J usage is TRBJ2-4, with TRBD1 identical over 9 bases. In germline, CDR1 is LNHDA, CDR2 SQIVND (reference sequence). This CDR3 has 14 residues. V lost 3 bases and J lost 7; bases outside the gene matches: 4. DNA for the CDR3: TGTGCCAGTAGTATCCGGGACAGGGAGAACATTCAGTACTTC. Its protein product is CASSIRDRENIQYF.

The genes are TRBV7-9 and TRBJ1-2, with D possibly being TRBD1 (5 bases). This CDR3 contains 14 residues. Trimming cost V 5 bases and J 0 bases, with 10 bases left between them. From germline, CDR1 is SEHNR and CDR2 FQNEAQ (reference sequence). CDR3 sequence (DNA): TGTGCCAGCAGCCGTTCGACAGCTAACTATGGCTACACCTTC. Translating it yields CASSRSTANYGYTF.

The V call is TRBV28, the J call TRBJ1-1, with TRBD1 matching 7 bases. The CDR3 extends over 14 amino acids. CDR1 is MDHEN, CDR2 SYDVKM, per germline. V shed 7 bases, J shed 3 bases, and the junction held 8 bases outside the gene matches. CDR3 region: CASNYLRGDTEAFF. The CDR3 DNA is TGTGCCAGCAACTACCTCAGGGGGGACACTGAAGCTTTCTTT.

V usage is TRBV19 and J usage is TRBJ1-5; a possible D gene is TRBD1 (6 bases). Trimming cost V 3 bases and J 6 bases, with 9 bases left between them. CDR3 length: 13 amino acids. Per germline, CDR1 LNHDA and CDR2 SQIVND (reference sequence). CDR3 residues: CASSISGAQPQHF. The DNA for the CDR3 is TGTGCCAGTAGTATTTCAGGGGCTCAGCCCCAGCATTTT.